The 19 T cell receptor beta chains in this list originate from one sample, sequenced in a study of cytomegalovirus exposure and HLA in healthy donors. Use of 60 Vbeta and 13 Jbeta primers characterized the PCR. Clones were read by immunoSEQ multiplex PCR, and TCRdb kept only the in-frame ones, dropping some. The sample lists about 150,000 clones, approximately 80% seen once, with roughly 3.7% in the top ten. Sequenced sample: PBMCs. These receptors originate from a male donor in good health and CMV-seronegative.

The J gene is TRBJ1-6, the V gene TRBV11-3, with D unresolved. Deletions cut 5 bases from V and 6 bases from J, with 8 bases between. The CDR3 extends over 13 amino acids. Per the germline V gene, CDR1 is SGHNT and CDR2 is YENEEA. The CDR3 sequence: CASSEASNSPLHF. In nucleotides, the CDR3 is TGTGCCAGCAGCGAGGCGAGTAATTCACCCCTCCACTTT. Filled out from reference TRBV11-3 and TRBJ1-6, the complete variable domain reads EAGVVQSPRYKIIEKKQPVAFWCNPISGHNTLYWYLQNLGQGPELLIRYENEEAVDDSQLPKDRFSAERLKGVDSTLKIQPAELGDSAVYLCASSEASNSPLHFGNGTRLTVT.

V usage is TRBV5-8 and J usage is TRBJ2-1; D is unresolved. Looked up from germline, CDR1 is SGHTS and CDR2 is YDEGEE. V dropped 2 bases and J dropped 8 bases, with 17 bases sitting between them. CDR3 size: 15 residues. The CDR3 DNA is TGTGCCAGCAGCTTTGGAGACCTTATGAAGGATGAGCAGTTCTTC. It yields the protein CASSFGDLMKDEQFF.

The chain combines TRBV6-5 with TRBJ1-3; D not resolved. Germline V gives CDR1 MNHEY, CDR2 SVGAGI. V dropped 2 bases and J dropped 3 bases, with 11 bases sitting between them. This CDR3 has 15 amino acids. CDR3 sequence: CASSYERQGGNTIYF. CDR3 DNA: TGTGCCAGCAGTTACGAGAGACAAGGTGGAAACACCATATATTTT.

The J gene is TRBJ1-1, the V gene TRBV6-5, with TRBD1 identical over 7 bases. Looked up from germline, CDR1 is MNHEY and CDR2 is SVGAGI. The CDR3 consists of 14 residues. Trimming took 5 bases from V and 5 from J; bases not matched to a gene: 8. CDR3 residues: CASSLRQGGTEAFF. The CDR3 region has the DNA TGTGCCAGCAGTCTACGACAGGGTGGGACTGAAGCTTTCTTT.

This rearrangement joins TRBV5-1 to TRBJ1-5, with D possibly being TRBD1 (6 bases). The germline gives CDR1 SGHRS, CDR2 YFSETQ. This CDR3 contains 18 residues. The V end lost 4 bases, the J end lost 3 bases, and 23 bases lay between the germline ends. In DNA form, the CDR3 reads TGCGCCAGCAGCCCTCCGGGACAAGTTCTAGGCATCAATCAGCCCCAGCATTTT. Translation: CASSPPGQVLGINQPQHF.

The chain couples TRBV7-2 to TRBJ2-2; D is undetermined. The ends were cut back, 0 bases at V and 0 bases at J, with 5 bases in the middle. This CDR3 has 15 residues. CDR1 is SGHTA and CDR2 is FQGNSA in the germline V gene. CDR3 sequence: CASSLAQPNTGELFF. The CDR3 DNA follows: TGTGCCAGCAGCTTAGCACAGCCGAACACCGGGGAGCTGTTTTTT. The full variable domain, its missing parts supplied by reference TRBV7-2 and TRBJ2-2, is GAGVSQSPSNKVTEKGKDVELRCDPISGHTALYWYRQSLGQGLEFLIYFQGNSAPDKSGLPSDRFSAERTGGSVSTLTIQRTQQEDSAVYLCASSLAQPNTGELFFGEGSRLTVL.

The chain has TRBV6-4 and TRBJ2-1; 7 bases line up with TRBD2. Germline V gene sequence: CDR1 MRHNA, CDR2 SNTAGT. This CDR3 has 16 residues. V lost 2 bases and J lost 0; bases outside the gene matches: 4. CDR3 amino acids: CASSDSLAVSYNEQFF. The CDR3 DNA reads TGTGCCAGCAGTGACAGTCTAGCGGTCTCCTACAATGAGCAGTTCTTC.

V is TRBV5-6 and J is TRBJ2-5, with TRBD2 matching 10 bases. The CDR3 is 14 residues long. Germline-derived CDR1 and CDR2 are SGHDT and YYEEEE. V was clipped by 2 bases and J by 5 bases; unmatched bases: 3. Here the CDR3 reads CASSFLSGRETQYF. CDR3 nucleotides: TGTGCCAGCAGCTTCCTTAGCGGGAGGGAGACCCAGTACTTC.

The V call is TRBV11-3, the J call TRBJ2-3; 11 bases align to TRBD1. CDR3 length: 16 residues. J gave up 4 bases and V 5 bases, and 8 bases lay outside the gene matches. Germline-derived CDR1 and CDR2 are SGHNT and YENEEA. CDR3 region: CASSQGQGGSADTQYF. The DNA of the CDR3 is TGTGCCAGCAGCCAGGGACAGGGGGGGTCGGCAGATACGCAGTATTTT. The complete variable domain, with remaining parts taken from reference TRBV11-3 and TRBJ2-3, reads EAGVVQSPRYKIIEKKQPVAFWCNPISGHNTLYWYLQNLGQGPELLIRYENEEAVDDSQLPKDRFSAERLKGVDSTLKIQPAELGDSAVYLCASSQGQGGSADTQYFGPGTRLTVL.

On this clone: Other DNA sequences in the sample encode the same CDR3. The genes are TRBV7-3 and TRBJ2-1; 7 nucleotides agree with TRBD2. CDR3 length: 12 amino acids. V lost 5 bases, J lost 9 bases, and 4 bases stayed unmatched. Per germline, CDR1 SGHTA and CDR2 FQGTGA. In nucleotides, the CDR3 is TGTGCCAGCAGCCAACCTAGCGGTGAGCAGTTCTTC. It codes for CASSQPSGEQFF.

Comment on this clone: The same CDR3 is also encoded by other DNA sequences in this sample. The rearrangement uses TRBV5-1 and TRBJ2-2, with D possibly TRBD1 on 5 matching bases. The V end was cut by 0 bases, the J end by 3 bases, with 9 bases between. Per the germline V gene, CDR1 is SGHRS and CDR2 is YFSETQ. There are 15 residues in the CDR3. The CDR3 DNA follows: TGCGCCAGCAGCTTGGGACAGACATACACCGGGGAGCTGTTTTTT. Protein: CASSLGQTYTGELFF.

The J gene is TRBJ1-2, the V gene TRBV19; unclear D gene. Trimming stripped 9 bases from V and 8 bases from J, with 19 bases between. Germline V CDR1 and CDR2: LNHDA, SQIVND (reference sequence). CDR3 length: 13 amino acids. CDR3 nucleotides: TGTGCCAGCTACTTGGGCGGGAGAAGGGGCTACACCTTC. Protein: CASYLGGRRGYTF.

The chain links TRBV2 to TRBJ1-4; D ambiguous. The CDR3 is 14 residues long. V was pared by 8 bases and J by 7 bases, with 17 bases between. CDR1 is SNHLY and CDR2 is FYNNEI in the germline V gene. The CDR3 DNA sequence: TGTGCCAGCCGGCGGGGATCGGGAGGTGAAAAACTGTTTTTT. This translates into CASRRGSGGEKLFF.

V usage is TRBV19 and J usage is TRBJ1-5, with 7 bases fitting TRBD1. This CDR3 is built from 15 residues. With V trimmed by 5 bases and J by 5 bases, 9 bases remained unmatched. Germline CDR1 reads LNHDA; CDR2 reads SQIVND (reference sequence). The CDR3 nucleotides are TGTGCCAGTAGTTCCCTTGGGACAGAGCATCAGCCCCAGCATTTT. Residues: CASSSLGTEHQPQHF. Using reference TRBV19 and TRBJ1-5 for the parts outside the CDR3, the full variable domain is DGGITQSPKYLFRKEGQNVTLSCEQNLNHDAMYWYRQDPGQGLRLIYYSQIVNDFQKGDIAEGYSVSREKKESFPLTVTSAQKNPTAFYLCASSSLGTEHQPQHFGDGTRLSIL.

V usage is TRBV19 and J usage is TRBJ2-5; D is perhaps TRBD2 (6 bases). V lost 3 bases and J lost 6, with 17 bases in between. The V gene's germline CDR1 is LNHDA and CDR2 SQIVND (reference sequence). The CDR3 sequence is 15 residues long. CDR3 protein: CASSIGITSPQTQYF. CDR3 nucleotides: TGTGCCAGTAGTATTGGGATCACTAGCCCCCAGACCCAGTACTTC.

The rearrangement links TRBV5-1 to TRBJ2-1; TRBD2 matches 10 bases. Germline V gene lookup returns CDR1 SGHRS and CDR2 YFSETQ. The ends lost 4 bases at V and 4 bases at J; junction bases unmatched: 5. The CDR3 contains 15 residues. In DNA, the CDR3 is TGCGCCAGCAGCGGGGGGACTAGCGAGTACAATGAGCAGTTCTTC. This translates into CASSGGTSEYNEQFF.

V gene TRBV15 combines with J gene TRBJ2-2; 13 bases are shared with TRBD2. V shed 0 bases, J shed 2 bases, and the junction held 9 bases outside the gene matches. The length of the CDR3 is 20 residues. Germline loops: CDR1 LNHNV, CDR2 YYDKDF (reference sequence). CDR3 sequence (DNA): TGTGCCACCAGCAGAGATGGGCGGACTAGCGGGGGCCAAAACACCGGGGAGCTGTTTTTT. The encoded protein is CATSRDGRTSGGQNTGELFF.

The V gene is TRBV27, the J gene TRBJ2-7, with TRBD1 identical over 11 bases. The CDR3 loop spans 17 amino acids. Germline trimming cut 5 bases from V and 0 bases from J; bases unmatched to any gene: 9. Germline values: CDR1 MNHEY, CDR2 SMNVEV (reference sequence). CDR3 amino acids: CASSARTGGGSSYEQYF. The CDR3 DNA is TGTGCCAGCAGTGCCAGGACAGGGGGCGGAAGCTCCTACGAGCAGTACTTC.

The chain recombines TRBV10-3 with TRBJ1-5, with D possibly being TRBD1 (6 bases). The germline CDR1 and CDR2 sequences are ENHRY and SYGVKD. The CDR3 extends over 16 amino acids. V lost 0 bases and J lost 3, with 12 bases in between. The CDR3 DNA sequence: TGTGCCATCAGTGAGTCGGCGGGGGGCAACAATCAGCCCCAGCATTTT. It yields the protein CAISESAGGNNQPQHF.